The 15 T cell receptor beta chains listed next were all sequenced from one sample in a study of multiple sclerosis patients with progressive multifocal leukoencephalopathy. Sample time point: about a year of natalizumab therapy. Profiling relied on immunoSEQ multiplex PCR, and the TCRdb table lists in-frame clones only, not all of them. The data hold about 25,000 clones, with around 90% observed a single time. Sequencing used PBMCs, obtained from a patient treated with natalizumab. The receptors stem from a man aged 30-40 years with multiple sclerosis.

This clone has just a few counts. The CDR3 DNA follows: TGCGCCAGCAGCCCCGCTCACTACCCAGATACGCAGTATTTT. Translating gives CASSPAHYPDTQYF. The V and J genes are TRBV4-1 and TRBJ2-3, with unresolved D. The length of the CDR3 is 14 residues. Germline V gives CDR1 MGHRA, CDR2 YSYEKL. Trimming left V 4 bases short and J 4 bases short, with 12 bases between.

This clone occurred once. This chain uses TRBV19 with TRBJ1-1; a weak D match, TRBD1 (5 bases). Trimming shortened V by 6 bases and J by 2 bases, and 13 bases separated the two germline ends. There are 14 residues in the CDR3. In germline, CDR1 is LNHDA, CDR2 SQIVND (reference sequence). In DNA form, the CDR3 reads TGTGCCAGTAGGTTTTTCGGGGGTAACACTGAAGCTTTCTTT. As protein: CASRFFGGNTEAFF.

This clone was seen a single time. The J gene is TRBJ2-1, the V gene TRBV25-1; a weak D match, TRBD1 (6 bases). The CDR3 has 15 amino acids. From germline, CDR1 is MGHDK and CDR2 SYGVNS. V lost 4 bases to trimming and J lost 4 bases, with 14 bases between them. The CDR3 DNA follows: TGTGCCAGCAGTGGTGGCAGGGGTGGTTACAATGAGCAGTTCTTC. Translating it yields CASSGGRGGYNEQFF.

The chain has TRBV6-1 and TRBJ2-5; D is undetermined. V was trimmed by 8 bases and J by 4 bases, leaving 11 bases between them. The germline CDR1 and CDR2 sequences are MNHNS and SASEGT. This CDR3 has 12 residues. The CDR3 bases are TGTGCCAGCTCATTACCGGCAGAGACCCAGTACTTC. Translated, it gives CASSLPAETQYF.

The chain recombines TRBV30 with TRBJ1-4; possible D gene TRBD1, 6 bases. Trimming took 3 bases from V and 5 from J, leaving 13 bases between them. The germline V gene has CDR1 GTSNPN and CDR2 SVGIG (reference sequence). The CDR3 has 14 residues. This CDR3 is CAWRRGLLNEKLFF. The CDR3 DNA sequence: TGTGCCTGGAGGCGGGGGCTGTTAAATGAAAAACTGTTTTTT.

Here the CDR3 reads CASSSRPGTGEPPRYF. CDR3 nucleotides: TGTGCCAGCAGCTCCCGTCCCGGGACAGGGGAACCACCCCGGTACTTC. The chain is built from TRBV7-2 and TRBJ2-4, with 10 bases lining up with TRBD1. Germline V gives CDR1 SGHTA, CDR2 FQGNSA. The CDR3 has 16 amino acids. The junction had 18 bases not matched to a gene; V was cut back by 4 bases and J by 15 bases.

This chain uses TRBV5-8 with TRBJ1-3, with TRBD1 identical over 7 bases. V dropped 5 bases and J dropped 0; count of bases not matched to a gene: 8. Germline CDR1 SGHTS, CDR2 YDEGEE. The CDR3 is 16 amino acids. In DNA, the CDR3 is TGTGCCAGCAGTTTTGGGACAGCAAGCTCTGGAAACACCATATATTTT. Translating it yields CASSFGTASSGNTIYF. The full variable domain, rest sourced from reference TRBV5-8 and TRBJ1-3, is EAGVTQSPTHLIKTRGQQATLRCSPISGHTSVYWYQQALGLGLQFLLWYDEGEERNRGNFPPRFSGRQFPNYSSELNVNALELEDSALYLCASSFGTASSGNTIYFGEGSWLTVV.

V gene TRBV27 combines with J gene TRBJ2-3; TRBD2 matches 8 bases. The V and J ends lost 5 bases and 1 base, in that order; junction bases with no gene match: 5. CDR3 length equals 15 residues. Germline CDR1 reads MNHEY; CDR2 reads SMNVEV (reference sequence). CDR3 amino acids: CASSHTGRGTDTQYF. The CDR3 DNA reads TGTGCCAGCAGTCATACCGGGAGGGGCACAGATACGCAGTATTTT.

The chain is built from TRBV6-5 and TRBJ2-1, with 8 bases aligning to TRBD2. V gave up 0 bases and J gave up 4 bases; unmatched junction bases: 5. The CDR3 runs 16 residues. Germline CDR1 and CDR2: MNHEY and SVGAGI. CDR3: CASSYSASGGYNEQFF. For the CDR3, the DNA is TGTGCCAGCAGTTACTCGGCCAGCGGGGGTTACAATGAGCAGTTCTTC.

V and J are TRBV5-1 and TRBJ1-1; D is uncertain. The CDR3 length is 15 residues. Trimming took off 3 bases at V and 4 bases at J, with 16 bases between the two ends. Germline V gene data show CDR1 as SGHRS and CDR2 as YFSETQ. The CDR3 DNA reads TGCGCCAGCAGCTGGATGGGTCCCGAGACCACTGAAGCTTTCTTT. It specifies CASSWMGPETTEAFF.

This chain joins TRBV4-3 and TRBJ1-3; D unclear. V was trimmed by 0 bases and J by 0 bases, leaving 9 bases between them. Germline V gene sequence: CDR1 LGHNA, CDR2 YSLEER. This CDR3 contains 16 residues. CDR3 protein: CASSQETFSSGNTIYF. The CDR3 DNA follows: TGCGCCAGCAGCCAAGAAACATTTAGCTCTGGAAACACCATATATTTT.

V gene TRBV5-1 combines with J gene TRBJ1-2; the D gene is possibly TRBD1 (6 bases). The CDR3 is made up of 14 amino acids. CDR1 is SGHRS, CDR2 YFSETQ, per germline. The V end was cut by 5 bases, the J end by 3 bases, with 14 bases between. CDR3 amino acids: CASSPDRPDYGYTF. The CDR3 bases are TGCGCCAGCAGTCCTGACAGGCCCGACTATGGCTACACCTTC.

The chain carries TRBV6-1 and TRBJ2-4; 8 nucleotides match TRBD2. Germline values: CDR1 MNHNS, CDR2 SASEGT. The CDR3 spans 16 residues. V gave up 0 bases and J gave up 9 bases; unmatched junction bases: 10. The CDR3: CASSEADVKREFIQYF. CDR3 DNA: TGTGCCAGCAGTGAAGCCGACGTAAAGCGGGAGTTCATTCAGTACTTC.

The V call is TRBV5-4, the J call TRBJ1-5; D perhaps matches TRBD1 (5 bases). The CDR3 covers 13 residues. Trimming pared 0 bases from V and 4 bases from J, leaving 5 bases between. CDR1 is SGHNT and CDR2 is YYREEE in the germline V gene (reference sequence). The CDR3 DNA reads TGTGCCAGCAGCTTGGACAGGAATCAGCCCCAGCATTTT. Its translation is CASSLDRNQPQHF.

This clone was observed a handful of times. This chain links TRBV10-3 with TRBJ2-1, with TRBD2 matching over 10 bases. This CDR3 contains 15 residues. Germline V lookup: CDR1 ENHRY, CDR2 SYGVKD. V lost 3 bases and J lost 7; bases outside the gene matches: 6. CDR3 protein: CAISDSLAGENEQFF. The DNA of the CDR3 is TGTGCCATCAGTGATAGTCTAGCGGGGGAAAATGAGCAGTTCTTC.